This is a list of T cell receptor beta chains from one sample in a study of OX40 agonist ivuxolimab in advanced cancers. Sequencing used immunoSEQ multiplex PCR; TCRdb keeps in-frame clones, though not all of them. Of around 67,000 clones detected, approximately 90% appear once; the ten largest clones hold roughly 1.3%. The sequences come from CD4+ or CD8+ T cells sorted from blood, collected in a trial of the OX40 agonist ivuxolimab. All receptors come from an adult with an advanced solid tumor such as melanoma, head and neck, liver or kidney cancer. CDR3s leave out the opening cysteine and the closing phenylalanine or tryptophan. The order of the fields is J gene, V gene, CDR3 protein.

J: TRBJ2-1; V: TRBV7-8; CDR3: ASSLVGGAGNEQF
J: TRBJ1-5; V: TRBV28; CDR3: ASSWALNQPQH
J: TRBJ2-7; V: TRBV4-3; CDR3: ASSQDQGPYEQY
J: TRBJ1-2; V: TRBV2; CDR3: ASRPGTGSYGYT
J: TRBJ2-2; V: TRBV19; CDR3: ASSFRTGTVNTGELF
J: TRBJ2-2; V: TRBV11-2; CDR3: ASSLEGGSTGELF
J: TRBJ2-6; V: TRBV5-5; CDR3: ASSQKVMQGRGSGANVLT
J: TRBJ2-1; V: TRBV11-2; CDR3: ASSPGTSYNEQF
J: TRBJ2-4; V: TRBV6-1; CDR3: ASSEAGGGGWANIQY
J: TRBJ2-7; V: TRBV28; CDR3: ASSFTGIYEQY
J: TRBJ2-7; V: TRBV10-3; CDR3: AISESGLGSGDYEQY
J: TRBJ2-1; V: TRBV13; CDR3: ASSLFRAFYNEQF
J: TRBJ1-3; V: TRBV19; CDR3: ASNDRGLGNTIY
J: TRBJ2-1; V: TRBV2; CDR3: ASIPSSGDYNEQF
J: TRBJ2-1; V: TRBV6-5; CDR3: ASSSEGNEQF
J: TRBJ2-7; V: TRBV7-2; CDR3: ASSKDVYEQY
J: TRBJ2-6; V: TRBV11-2; CDR3: ASSFRPLGSGANVLT
J: TRBJ1-5; V: TRBV10-3; CDR3: AISEDRGNQPQH
J: TRBJ1-3; V: TRBV30; CDR3: AWKINGNTIY
J: TRBJ1-2; V: TRBV5-1; CDR3: ASSLSGFYGYT
J: TRBJ2-1; V: TRBV5-1; CDR3: ASSLGLEAPEQF
J: TRBJ2-5; V: TRBV19; CDR3: ASSIAGIRETQY
J: TRBJ1-2; V: TRBV28; CDR3: ASSHPGYT
J: TRBJ1-1; V: TRBV28; CDR3: ASSSPRGRTEAF
J: TRBJ2-1; V: TRBV11-3; CDR3: ASSLDSINEQF
J: TRBJ1-2; V: TRBV7-2; CDR3: ASSLEWTGKTGYT
J: TRBJ1-4; V: TRBV11-2; CDR3: ASSLLGSGTGPEKLF
J: TRBJ2-5; V: TRBV5-1; CDR3: ASSPDRVGQETQY
J: TRBJ1-3; V: TRBV7-2; CDR3: ASSLLAISGNTIY
J: TRBJ2-1; V: TRBV29-1; CDR3: SVPRASNEQF
J: TRBJ2-1; V: TRBV29-1; CDR3: SVRGLTGHNEQF
J: TRBJ2-3; V: TRBV30; CDR3: AWSVLWDRTDTQY
J: TRBJ1-4; V: TRBV28; CDR3: ASSPPGPINEKLF